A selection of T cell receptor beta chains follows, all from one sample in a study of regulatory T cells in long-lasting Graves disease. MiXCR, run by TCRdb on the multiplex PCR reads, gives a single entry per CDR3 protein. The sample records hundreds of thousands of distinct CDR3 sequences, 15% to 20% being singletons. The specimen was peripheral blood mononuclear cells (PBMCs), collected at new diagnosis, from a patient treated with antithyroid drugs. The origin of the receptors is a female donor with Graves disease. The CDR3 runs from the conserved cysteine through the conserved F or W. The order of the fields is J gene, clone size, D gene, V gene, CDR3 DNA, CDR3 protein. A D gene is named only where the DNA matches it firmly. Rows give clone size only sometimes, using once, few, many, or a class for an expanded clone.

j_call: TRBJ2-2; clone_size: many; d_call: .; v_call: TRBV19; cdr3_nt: TGTGCCAGTAGTATTTTGGGGAACACCGGGGAGCTGTTTTTT; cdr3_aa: CASSILGNTGELFF
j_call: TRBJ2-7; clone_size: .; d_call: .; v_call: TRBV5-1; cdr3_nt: TGTGCCAGCAGCTTGCTAACGGGAGTTAGCGAGCAGTACTTC; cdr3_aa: CASSLLTGVSEQYF
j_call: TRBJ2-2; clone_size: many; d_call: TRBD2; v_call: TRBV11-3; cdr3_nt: TGTGCCACCTCATTGTACGCCGGGAGGGCCGACACCGGGGAGCTGTTTTTT; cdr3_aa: CATSLYAGRADTGELFF
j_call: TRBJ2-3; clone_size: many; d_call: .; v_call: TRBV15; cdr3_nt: TGTGCCACCAGCAGAGAGAGGGGAGGCACAGATACGCAGTATTTT; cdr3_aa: CATSRERGGTDTQYF
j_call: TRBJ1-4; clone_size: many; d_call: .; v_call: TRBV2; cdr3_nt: TGTGCCAGCAACAGGATCAATGAAAAACTGTTTTTT; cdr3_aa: CASNRINEKLFF
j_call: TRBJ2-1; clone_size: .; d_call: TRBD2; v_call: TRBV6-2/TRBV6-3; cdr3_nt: TGTGCCAGCAGTTACATGGCGGGGGAGGGCAATGAGCAGTTCTTC; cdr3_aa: CASSYMAGEGNEQFF
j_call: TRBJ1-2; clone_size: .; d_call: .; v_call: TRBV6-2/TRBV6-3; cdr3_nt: TGTGCCAGCAGTTACTCGGGACATCTTACCTATGGCTACACCTTC; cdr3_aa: CASSYSGHLTYGYTF
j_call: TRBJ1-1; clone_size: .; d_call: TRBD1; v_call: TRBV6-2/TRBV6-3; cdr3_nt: TGTGCCAGCAGGAGACAGGGGCCTTACACTGAAGCTTTCTTT; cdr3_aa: CASRRQGPYTEAFF
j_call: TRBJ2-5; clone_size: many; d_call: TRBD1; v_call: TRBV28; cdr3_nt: TGTGCCAGCAGTCTCATACAGGGGGCGTACGGAGAGACCCAGTACTTC; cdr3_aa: CASSLIQGAYGETQYF
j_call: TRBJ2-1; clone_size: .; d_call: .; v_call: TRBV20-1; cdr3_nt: TGCAGTGCTATAGGAGCTAGTTACAATGAGCAGTTCTTC; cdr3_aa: CSAIGASYNEQFF
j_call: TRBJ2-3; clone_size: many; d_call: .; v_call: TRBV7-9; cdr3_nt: TGTGCCAGCAGCTTAGAGGACCAGACTAGCACAGATACGCAGTATTTT; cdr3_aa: CASSLEDQTSTDTQYF
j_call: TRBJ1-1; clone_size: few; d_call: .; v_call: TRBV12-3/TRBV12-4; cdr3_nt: TGTGCCAGCGACGGGGGCATGGGTGAAGCTTTCTTT; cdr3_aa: CASDGGMGEAFF
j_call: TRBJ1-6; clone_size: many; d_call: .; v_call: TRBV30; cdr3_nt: TGTGCCTGGCATCCGGGGTCGCAGAGAACGTCACCCCTCCACTTT; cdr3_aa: CAWHPGSQRTSPLHF
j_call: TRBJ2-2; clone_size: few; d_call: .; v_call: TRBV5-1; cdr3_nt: TGCGCCAGCAGCTTGGTGCAGGGCAACACCGGGGAGCTGTTTTTT; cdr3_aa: CASSLVQGNTGELFF
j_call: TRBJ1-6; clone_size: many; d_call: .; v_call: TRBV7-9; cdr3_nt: TGTGCCAGCAGCTTAGGACAGATTAATTCACCCCTCCACTTT; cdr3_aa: CASSLGQINSPLHF
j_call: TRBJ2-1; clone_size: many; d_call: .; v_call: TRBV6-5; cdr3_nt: TGTGCCAGCAGTTACCAATACAGGGACAATGAGCAGTTCTTC; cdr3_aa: CASSYQYRDNEQFF
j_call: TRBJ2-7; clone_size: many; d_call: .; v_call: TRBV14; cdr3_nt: TGTGCCAGCAGCCAGTTGCAGGGAGGTGGCGAGCAGTACTTC; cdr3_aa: CASSQLQGGGEQYF
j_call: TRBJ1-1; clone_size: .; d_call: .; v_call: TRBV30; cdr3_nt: TGTGCCTGGAGGCCCGGCTGGACCACTGAAGCTTTCTTT; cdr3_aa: CAWRPGWTTEAFF
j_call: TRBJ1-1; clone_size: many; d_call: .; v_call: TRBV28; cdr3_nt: TGTGCCAGCAGTCCCCCGTCTCTGGGTAGTTGGATGAACACTGAAGCTTTCTTT; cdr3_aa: CASSPPSLGSWMNTEAFF
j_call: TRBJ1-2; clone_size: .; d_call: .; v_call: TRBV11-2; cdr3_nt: TGTGCCAGCAGCTTCGACAGAACTAACTATGGCTACACCTTC; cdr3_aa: CASSFDRTNYGYTF
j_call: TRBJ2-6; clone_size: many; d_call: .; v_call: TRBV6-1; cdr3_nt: TGTGCCAGCAGTGAGACTAGGGGGGGGGCCAACGTCCTGACTTTC; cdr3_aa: CASSETRGGANVLTF
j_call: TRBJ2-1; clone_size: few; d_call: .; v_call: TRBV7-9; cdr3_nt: TGTGCCAGCAGCCATAAGCCAGCTACTTCCTACAATGAGCAGTTCTTC; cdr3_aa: CASSHKPATSYNEQFF
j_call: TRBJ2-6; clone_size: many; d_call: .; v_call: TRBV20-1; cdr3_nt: TGCAGTGCTAGAGACGACGGATCTGGGGCCAACGTCCTGACTTTC; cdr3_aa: CSARDDGSGANVLTF
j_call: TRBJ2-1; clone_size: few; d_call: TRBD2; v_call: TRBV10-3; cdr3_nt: TGTGCCATCAGGGATAGCGGGAGCGGGTACAATGGGCAGTTCTTC; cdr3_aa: CAIRDSGSGYNGQFF
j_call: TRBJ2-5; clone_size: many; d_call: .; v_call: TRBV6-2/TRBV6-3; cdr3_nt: TGTGCCAGCAGGGAGGGGGCCTGGGGGACCCAGTACTTC; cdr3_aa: CASREGAWGTQYF
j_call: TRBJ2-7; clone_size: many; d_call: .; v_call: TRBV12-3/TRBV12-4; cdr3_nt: TGTGCCAGCAGCCCATTTAAGGGTATCACCTACGAGCAGTACTTC; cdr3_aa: CASSPFKGITYEQYF
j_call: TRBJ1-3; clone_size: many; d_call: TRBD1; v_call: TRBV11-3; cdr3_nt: TGTGCCAGCAGTCAGGGGGCTGGAAACACCATATATTTT; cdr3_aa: CASSQGAGNTIYF
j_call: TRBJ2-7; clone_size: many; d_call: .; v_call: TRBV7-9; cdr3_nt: TGTGCCAGCAGCCAGTCCCAGGTGCAGGACGAGCAGTACTTC; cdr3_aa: CASSQSQVQDEQYF
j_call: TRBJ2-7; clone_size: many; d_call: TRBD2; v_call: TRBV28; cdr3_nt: TGTGCCAGCAGTTTCGGGTCGGGGGGTGACTACGAGCAGTACTTC; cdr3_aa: CASSFGSGGDYEQYF
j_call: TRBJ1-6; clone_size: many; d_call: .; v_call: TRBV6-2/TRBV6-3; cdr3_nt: TGTGCCAGCAGTGAAAATTCCGGGGTACCCCTCCACTTT; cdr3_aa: CASSENSGVPLHF
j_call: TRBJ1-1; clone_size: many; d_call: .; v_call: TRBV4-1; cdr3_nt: TGCGCCAGCAGCCACACTGCCGAGGCTGAAGCTTTCTTT; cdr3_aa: CASSHTAEAEAFF
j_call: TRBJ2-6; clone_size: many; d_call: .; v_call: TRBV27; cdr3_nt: TGTGCCAGCAGGCCATCTGGGGCCAACGTCCTGACTTTC; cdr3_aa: CASRPSGANVLTF
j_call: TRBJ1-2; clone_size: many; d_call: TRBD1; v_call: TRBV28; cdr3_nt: TGTGCCAGCAGTTCGGACAGGGGGGTAGACTATGGCTACACCTTC; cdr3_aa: CASSSDRGVDYGYTF
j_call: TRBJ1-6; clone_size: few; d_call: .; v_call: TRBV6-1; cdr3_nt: TGTGCCAGCAGTCATACAGGGAACTCTTCACCCCTCCACTTT; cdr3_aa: CASSHTGNSSPLHF
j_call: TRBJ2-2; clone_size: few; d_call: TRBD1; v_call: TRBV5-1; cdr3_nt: TGCGCCAGCAGCTTGTCCGCCTTGACAGGGGACGGGGAGCTGTTTTTT; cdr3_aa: CASSLSALTGDGELFF
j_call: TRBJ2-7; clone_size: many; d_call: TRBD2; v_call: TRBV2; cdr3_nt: TGTGCCAGGGGACTAGCGGGGACCTACGAGCAGTACTTC; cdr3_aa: CARGLAGTYEQYF
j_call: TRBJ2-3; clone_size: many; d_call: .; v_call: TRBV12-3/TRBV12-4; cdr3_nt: TGTGCCAGCAGTTTGGGGGGATCAGATACGCAGTATTTT; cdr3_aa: CASSLGGSDTQYF
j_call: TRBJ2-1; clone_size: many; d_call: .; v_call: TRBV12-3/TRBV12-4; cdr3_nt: TGTGCCAGCAGTTGGAGGGGGAGGCTCGGCGATGAGCAGTTCTTC; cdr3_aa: CASSWRGRLGDEQFF
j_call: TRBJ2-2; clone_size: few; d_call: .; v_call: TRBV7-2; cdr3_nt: TGTGCCAGCAGTCCCGGATTCGGGGGCACCGGGAAGCTGTTTTTT; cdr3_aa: CASSPGFGGTGKLFF
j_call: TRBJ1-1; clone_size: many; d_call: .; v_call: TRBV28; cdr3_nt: TGTGCCAGCGGTTTACCGGTGAACACTGAAGCTTTCTTT; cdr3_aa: CASGLPVNTEAFF
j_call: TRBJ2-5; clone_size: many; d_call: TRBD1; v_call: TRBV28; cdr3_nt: TGTGCCAGTCCGCGCAGGGGGGAGACCCAGTACTTC; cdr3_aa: CASPRRGETQYF
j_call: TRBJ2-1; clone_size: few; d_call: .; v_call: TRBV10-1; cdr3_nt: TGCGCCAGCAGTGAGATGGGGCAGGGTGACCTAAAATTC; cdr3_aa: CASSEMGQGDLKF
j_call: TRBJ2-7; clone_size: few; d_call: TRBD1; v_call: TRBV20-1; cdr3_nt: TGCAGTGCTACCACAGGGGTCGAGCAGTACTTC; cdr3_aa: CSATTGVEQYF
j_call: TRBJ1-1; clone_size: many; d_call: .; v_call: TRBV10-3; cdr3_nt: TGTGCCATCAGTGAGGGGGTGGGCGGCACTGAAGCTTTCTTT; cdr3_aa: CAISEGVGGTEAFF
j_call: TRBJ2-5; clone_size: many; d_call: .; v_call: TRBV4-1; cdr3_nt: TGCGCCAGCAGCCGAGGCCCCTTGGAGACCCAGTACTTC; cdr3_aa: CASSRGPLETQYF
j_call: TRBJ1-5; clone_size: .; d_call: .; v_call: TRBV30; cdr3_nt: TGTGCCTGGTCTGACAGTAGCAATCAGCCCCAGCATTTT; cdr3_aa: CAWSDSSNQPQHF
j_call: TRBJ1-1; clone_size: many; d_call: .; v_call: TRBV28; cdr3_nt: TGTGCCAGCAGTCTAGGGCCACCCGGGATTTCTGAAGCTTTCTTT; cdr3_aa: CASSLGPPGISEAFF
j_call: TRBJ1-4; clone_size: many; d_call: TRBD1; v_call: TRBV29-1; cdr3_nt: TGCAGCGTTCCAGGGGGCGGTGAAAAACTGTTTTTT; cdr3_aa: CSVPGGGEKLFF
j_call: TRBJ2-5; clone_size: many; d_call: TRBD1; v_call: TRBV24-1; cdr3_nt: TGTGCCACCAGTGACCCGGGACAGTCTCAAGAGACCCAGTACTTC; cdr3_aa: CATSDPGQSQETQYF
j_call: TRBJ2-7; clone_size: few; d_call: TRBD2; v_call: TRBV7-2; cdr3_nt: TGTGCCAGCACCACTACTCCTCTAGCGGGGGCCTACGAGCAGTACTTC; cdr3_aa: CASTTTPLAGAYEQYF
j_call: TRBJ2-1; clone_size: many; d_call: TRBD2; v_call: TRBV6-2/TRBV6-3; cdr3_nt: TGTGCCAGCAAAGGTCAGGTAGCGGGAGGGCCCCGGAGGAATGAGCAGTTCTTC; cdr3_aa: CASKGQVAGGPRRNEQFF
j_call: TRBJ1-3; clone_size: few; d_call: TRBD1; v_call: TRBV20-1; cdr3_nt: TGCAGTGCTAGAGAGGAGACAGGGATCTCTGGAAACACCATATATTTT; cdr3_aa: CSAREETGISGNTIYF
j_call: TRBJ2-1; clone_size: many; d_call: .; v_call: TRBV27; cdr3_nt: TGTGCCAGCACCGCCGGCACCAACTCCTACAATGAGCAGTTCTTC; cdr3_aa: CASTAGTNSYNEQFF
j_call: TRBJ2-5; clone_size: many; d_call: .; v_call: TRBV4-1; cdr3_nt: TGCGCCAGCAGCCAAGATCAGGAGGGGACTTACTTC; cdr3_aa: CASSQDQEGTYF
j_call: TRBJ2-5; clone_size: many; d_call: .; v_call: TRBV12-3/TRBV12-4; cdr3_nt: TGTGCCAGCAGCCGGATTAGGGGTGCGGGTGAAACCCAGTACTTC; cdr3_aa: CASSRIRGAGETQYF